The rows below give T cell receptor beta chains drawn from one sample of a study of blood T cell repertoires in COVID-19. The table came from immunoSEQ multiplex PCR; TCRdb's copy has only in-frame clones and leaves some out. The sample contains approximately 480,000 clones, about 85% of which appear only once. The sample was PBMCs or T cells enriched from blood (not recorded which). The receptor source for this set is a woman aged 18-30 years who had recovered from COVID-19. Each CDR3 is given with its conserved first and last residue. Clone size is not always given. Where it is, it says once, few, many or a class for expanded clones.

CDR3 protein	J gene	V gene	clone size
CANKGGLNTEAFF	TRBJ1-1	TRBV10-1	NA
CSVELAGYTDTQYF	TRBJ2-3	TRBV29-1	NA
CASSVDRGDTEAFF	TRBJ1-1	TRBV2	NA
CASSLTGPPGANVLTF	TRBJ2-6	TRBV5-1	NA
CASSLRGSDRNTEAFF	TRBJ1-1	TRBV13	NA
CASSQRQGAEGNTIYF	TRBJ1-3	TRBV4-1	NA
CASSISSGGGEQFF	TRBJ2-1	TRBV19	NA
CASGFLRKHHNQPQHF	TRBJ1-5	TRBV12-5	NA
CAISAVRESTEAFF	TRBJ1-1	TRBV10-3	NA
CASSPLREVFQETQYF	TRBJ2-5	TRBV7-2	NA
CASSGTGGTEAFF	TRBJ1-1	TRBV10-2	NA
CASSLAGQDFNYGYTF	TRBJ1-2	TRBV7-9	NA
CASSRDHPGYGEKLFF	TRBJ1-4	TRBV6-6	NA
CAYVGGLRDSSGNTIYF	TRBJ1-3	TRBV30	few
CATSREQGAMGEKLFF	TRBJ1-4	TRBV15	NA
CASSQDLWGTGNTIYF	TRBJ1-3	TRBV3-1/TRBV3-2	once
CASSVSILQETQYF	TRBJ2-5	TRBV9	once
CASRSGSGDSYEQYF	TRBJ2-7	TRBV5-4	NA
CASSQDPRRIGENTQYF	TRBJ2-5	TRBV4-1	once
CASSSRQSHLSGANVLTF	TRBJ2-6	TRBV7-8	NA